The clone carrying this TCR beta chain was seen at least ten times. Its antigen is still unknown. CDR3 length equals 13 residues. Between the trimmed V and J ends, which lost 6 bases and 4 bases, there was a span of 16 bases. Germline values: CDR1 DFQATT, CDR2 SNEGSKA (reference sequence). Via MiXCR, TCRdb re-called the 5' RACE reads, giving one row per CDR3 protein. Of about 48,000 distinct CDR3 sequences in the sample, roughly 5.2% were seen once. Time point noted: sample taken at primary tumor resection. Samples were obtained from about 75 donors, all untreated early-stage non-small cell lung cancer patients. Extraction of whole RNA from tumor, nontumor lung or frozen PBMC preceded unsorted sequencing. This sample is part of a study of spatial heterogeneity in lung cancer. The overall study: Detection consistently captured more beta-chain sequences than alpha-chain sequences. General study points: More often at tumor resection than at routine follow-up, ubiquitous expanded tumor TCRs were detected in the blood.

J is TRBJ2-7 and V is TRBV20-1, with D possibly being TRBD1 (6 bases). This TCR derives from a male donor with early-stage non-small cell lung cancer. The specimen comprised PBMCs, sampled at surgery. CDR3 sequence reads: CSANRGTKYEQYF. Here the CDR3 DNA reads TGCAGTGCCAATAGGGGGACAAAATACGAGCAGTACTTC.